Shown below are 3 T cell receptor beta chains from a single sample sequenced in a study of radiotherapy plus CTLA-4 blockade in lung cancer. Assay: immunoSEQ multiplex PCR; the TCRdb copy retains only in-frame clones and omits some. The top ten clones hold about 3% of a sample with 80,000 to 100,000 clones, roughly 79% of them seen once. This material consisted of peripheral blood, taken from a patient treated with radiotherapy plus ipilimumab. The receptor set was obtained from a human donor with non-small cell lung cancer who had a partial response to radiotherapy plus ipilimumab. Some clones in this sample may be carry-over from other donors' samples.

V and J are TRBV7-9 and TRBJ2-1; 11 nucleotides match TRBD2. V lost 3 bases and J lost 15; bases outside the gene matches: 10. The CDR3 runs to 14 residues. The germline V gene has CDR1 SEHNR and CDR2 FQNEAQ (reference sequence). The CDR3 loop reads CASSFRTSGSGGFF. The CDR3 DNA is TGTGCCAGCAGCTTCCGGACTAGCGGGTCTGGGGGGTTCTTC.

V usage is TRBV5-1 and J usage is TRBJ1-2; D possibly corresponds to TRBD1 (6 bases). Per the germline V gene, CDR1 is SGHRS and CDR2 is YFSETQ. The CDR3 runs 13 residues. Trimming took off 2 bases at V and 4 bases at J, with 9 bases between the two ends. In nucleotides, the CDR3 is TGCGCCAGCAGCTTTGACAGGAGCTATGGCTACACCTTC. Translated: CASSFDRSYGYTF.

This clone was recorded once. This rearrangement joins TRBV10-3 to TRBJ2-3; 9 bases map to TRBD1. Per germline, CDR1 ENHRY and CDR2 SYGVKD. CDR3 length: 15 residues. V shed 1 base and J 4 bases; nucleotides not matched to a gene: 3. The CDR3 DNA sequence: TGTGCCATCAGTGAGTTGGGACAGGGATCAGATACGCAGTATTTT. Amino acid sequence: CAISELGQGSDTQYF.